The sequence of this TCR beta chain was determined in a study of breast tumors, draining lymph nodes, adjacent tissues. Findings and caveats of the study: Tumor TCR diversity was below lymph nodes but above nontumor tissue. The lymph node origin of tumor T cells was framed as consistent with a hypothesis, not demonstrated.

This clonotype came up many times. Its antigen is as yet unknown. CDR1 SEHNR and CDR2 FQNEAQ come from the germline V gene (reference sequence). The V and J ends lost 2 bases and 5 bases, in that order; junction bases with no gene match: 10. The length of the CDR3 is 17 residues. Breast cancer patients provided tissue from their axillary draining lymph nodes. TCRdb reanalysed the multiplex PCR reads using MiXCR and keeps one entry per CDR3 protein. Of over 200,000 distinct CDR3 sequences detected, around 32% appear once; the ten largest clones hold 1.2% to 1.5%. The rearrangement joins TRBV7-9 to TRBJ2-1; 9 nucleotides line up with TRBD1. The origin of this receptor is a female donor with breast cancer. Some clones in this sample may be carry-over from other donors' samples. Specimen: axillary lymph node tissue. CDR3 sequence reads: CASSLRGTGTSHNEQFF. As DNA, the CDR3 is TGTGCCAGCAGCTTAAGGGGGACAGGGACCTCACACAATGAGCAGTTCTTC.